This T cell receptor (beta chain) emerged from a study of control samples from healthy donors and cancer patients (dated by TCRdb to 2019 to 2021). As regards this clone: Its antigen specificity is not known. Per-nucleotide qualities are absent, and no much larger clonotype sits a single base away.

The germline V gene specifies MNHEY as CDR1 and SVGAGI as CDR2. Trimming at the junction amounts to 5 bases on V and 6 bases on J, and the germline ends lie 17 bases apart. CDR3 length: 15 amino acids, cysteine to phenylalanine. CDR3 DNA is the only sequence kept; it has 45 bases, read in frame from the first base. Library generation was performed with the immunoSEQ multiplex PCR assay. The table comes from immuneACCESS by way of TCRdb, which keeps in-frame sequences with V and J called. Part of the clones is missing from these tables; in studies checked, under half for an unresolved V gene and the rest for unknown reasons. The sample includes 120,000 or so clones, with about 95% observed a single time. The ten largest clonotypes hold about 3.6% of the sample.

The V and J genes are TRBV6-5 and TRBJ2-1, and TRBD2 may be the D gene, going by 6 matching bases. The sample consisted of blood. The sequence was collected from a man aged 30 to 45 in good health. The DNA sequence is TGTGCCAGCAGTCCCGGGACTGAGTATATCAATGAGCAGTTCTTC. Its amino acids are CASSPGTEYINEQFF.